Sequencing of this TCR beta chain was carried out in a study of radiotherapy plus CTLA-4 blockade in lung cancer. Study at large: Disease control reached approximately 31%, with objective responses in less than 20%. Study findings and constraints: Alongside interferon-beta, early blood T cell clone dynamics were reportedly the best predictor of response. Radiotherapy with ipilimumab was followed by blood expansion of tumor-derived clones.

Germline CDR1 is SGHRS and CDR2 is YFSETQ. The trim removed 0 bases at V and 4 bases at J, leaving 9 bases unmatched. The length of the CDR3 is 17 residues. Comment on this clone: Antigen unknown.

TCRdb's table, derived via immunoSEQ multiplex PCR, lists solely in-frame clones and lacks some. The sample gives 43,000 or so clones, 73% of which show up once; 3.5% is in the top ten. The receptor comes from a human donor with non-small cell lung cancer who had a complete response to radiotherapy plus ipilimumab. The V and J genes are TRBV5-1 and TRBJ1-5; 8 bases line up with TRBD1. Material: peripheral blood, obtained from a patient treated with radiotherapy plus ipilimumab. CDR3 nucleotide sequence: TGCGCCAGCAGCTTGGGTTTTCCAGGGGGCCGGAATCAGCCCCAGCATTTT. Translated: CASSLGFPGGRNQPQHF. The complete variable domain, with remaining parts taken from reference TRBV5-1 and TRBJ1-5, reads KAGVTQTPRYLIKTRGQQVTLSCSPISGHRSVSWYQQTPGQGLQFLFEYFSETQRNKGNFPGRFSGRQFSNSRSEMNVSTLELGDSALYLCASSLGFPGGRNQPQHFGDGTRLSIL.